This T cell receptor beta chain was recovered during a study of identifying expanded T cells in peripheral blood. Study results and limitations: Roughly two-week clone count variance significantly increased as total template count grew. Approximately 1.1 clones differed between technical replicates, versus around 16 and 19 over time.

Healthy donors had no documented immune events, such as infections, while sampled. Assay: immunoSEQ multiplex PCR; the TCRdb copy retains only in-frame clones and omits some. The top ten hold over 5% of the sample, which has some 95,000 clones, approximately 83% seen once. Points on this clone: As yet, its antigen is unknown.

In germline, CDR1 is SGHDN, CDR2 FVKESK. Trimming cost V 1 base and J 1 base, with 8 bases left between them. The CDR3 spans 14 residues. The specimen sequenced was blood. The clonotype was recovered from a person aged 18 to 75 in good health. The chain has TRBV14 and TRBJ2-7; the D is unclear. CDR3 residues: CASSQGFPSYEQYF. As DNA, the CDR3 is TGTGCCAGCAGCCAAGGGTTCCCTTCCTACGAGCAGTACTTC. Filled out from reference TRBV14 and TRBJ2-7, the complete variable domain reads EAGVTQFPSHSVIEKGQTVTLRCDPISGHDNLYWYRRVMGKEIKFLLHFVKESKQDESGMPNNRFLAERTGGTYSTLKVQPAELEDSGVYFCASSQGFPSYEQYFGPGTRLTVT.